The rows below give T cell receptor beta chains drawn from one sample of a study of blood T cells in healthy people across ages. MiXCR was run by TCRdb on the 5' RACE reads, yielding one entry per CDR3 protein. The sample has around 1.5 million distinct CDR3 sequences; 35% to 45% are singletons. Specimen: blood. These TCRs come from a woman under 30 in good health. CDR3s include the opening cysteine and the closing phenylalanine or tryptophan. The D gene is left open where the match is weak. Not all rows give a size; the values are once, few, many and, for expanded clones, a class.

D gene	V gene	J gene	clone size	CDR3 protein	CDR3 DNA
TRBD1	TRBV2	TRBJ1-2	-	CASRADRVKGGYTF	TGTGCCAGCAGAGCCGACAGGGTCAAAGGGGGCTACACCTTC
TRBD2	TRBV11-2	TRBJ2-5	few	CASSLGASGIRETQYF	TGTGCCAGCAGCTTAGGGGCTAGCGGGATCAGAGAGACCCAGTACTTC
TRBD2	TRBV9	TRBJ2-1	-	CASSEETSGGIEQFF	TGTGCCAGCAGCGAGGAAACTAGCGGGGGAATTGAGCAGTTCTTC
TRBD1	TRBV7-6	TRBJ2-1	few	CASSPRDRLLNEQFF	TGTGCCAGCAGTCCACGGGACAGGTTGCTCAATGAGCAGTTCTTC
-	TRBV20-1	TRBJ1-2	few	CSARADKANYGYTF	TGCAGTGCTAGGGCAGATAAAGCTAACTATGGCTACACCTTC
-	TRBV5-6	TRBJ2-5	-	CASTPATYNEQYF	TGTGCCAGCACCCCCGCTACCTACAATGAGCAGTACTTC
TRBD2	TRBV12-3/TRBV12-4	TRBJ2-3	few	CASRPAGTITNTQYF	TGTGCCAGCAGGCCCGCCGGGACTATCACAAATACGCAGTATTTT
-	TRBV12-3/TRBV12-4	TRBJ1-1	-	CASSLEVDDDEAFF	TGTGCCAGCAGTTTAGAGGTGGACGACGATGAAGCTTTCTTT
TRBD2	TRBV5-1	TRBJ2-7	-	CASSLNPSGGFYEQYF	TGCGCCAGCAGCTTGAACCCTAGCGGGGGGTTCTACGAGCAGTACTTC
-	TRBV29-1	TRBJ1-5	-	CSVEVSEAQPQHF	TGCAGCGTTGAAGTCTCCGAAGCGCAGCCCCAGCATTTT
TRBD1	TRBV6-2/TRBV6-3	TRBJ2-5	-	CASQDRVSETQYF	TGTGCCAGCCAGGACAGGGTTTCAGAGACCCAGTACTTC
TRBD2	TRBV10-3	TRBJ2-2	-	CAISPSGGLSGELFF	TGTGCCATCAGCCCTAGCGGGGGGCTATCTGGGGAGCTGTTTTTT
TRBD1	TRBV6-5	TRBJ2-7	-	CASSSSLTGNEQYF	TGTGCCAGCAGTTCATCATTGACAGGGAACGAGCAGTACTTC
TRBD1	TRBV6-5	TRBJ2-2	-	CASTGTVAGELFF	TGTGCCAGCACCGGGACAGTTGCCGGGGAGCTGTTTTTT
-	TRBV30	TRBJ2-1	-	CAWSVTGRGTYNEQFF	TGTGCCTGGAGTGTAACAGGCAGGGGCACCTACAATGAGCAGTTCTTC
-	TRBV6-1	TRBJ2-7	once	CASKGQAGTSYEQYF	TGTGCCAGCAAAGGGCAAGCGGGCACCTCCTACGAGCAGTACTTC
-	TRBV20-1	TRBJ2-1	few	CSARAGGFFNEQFF	TGCAGTGCTAGAGCGGGGGGCTTCTTCAATGAGCAGTTCTTC
-	TRBV6-1	TRBJ2-7	few	CASSPKSGEGDEQYF	TGTGCCAGCAGTCCTAAATCGGGTGAGGGCGATGAGCAGTACTTC
-	TRBV28	TRBJ2-3	many	CASSLMWEGAYF	TGTGCCAGCAGTTTAATGTGGGAGGGGGCGTATTTT
-	TRBV20-1	TRBJ2-7	few	CSAKGGAYEQYF	TGCAGTGCTAAGGGGGGGGCCTACGAGCAGTACTTC
-	TRBV3-1	TRBJ2-1	-	CASSQDEFRSWNEQFF	TGTGCCAGCAGCCAAGATGAGTTCAGGTCCTGGAATGAGCAGTTCTTC
TRBD2	TRBV6-4	TRBJ2-3	-	CASGTGTSGTDTQYF	TGTGCCAGCGGAACCGGGACTAGCGGTACAGATACGCAGTATTTT